Detailed here is one T cell receptor (beta chain). Its specificity is not known. The primer mix had 60 Vbeta and 13 Jbeta primers. The repertoire was sequenced with immunoSEQ multiplex PCR; TCRdb's copy has only in-frame clones and lacks some. This table holds under 150,000 clones, around 78% found once. This sample is drawn from a study of cytomegalovirus exposure and HLA in healthy donors. Study observations and caveats: Several of the most significant clusters were apparently associated with common viral pathogens in a later analysis. In vitro, a few CMV-associated chains proved specific for CMV antigens.

In germline, CDR1 is SGHRS, CDR2 YFSETQ. The junction had 10 bases not matched to a gene; V was cut back by 3 bases and J by 4 bases. The CDR3 is 16 amino acids. The V and J genes are TRBV5-1 and TRBJ2-4; 7 positions agree with TRBD1. The receptor was derived from a woman in her 40s in good health and CMV-seropositive. The sample comprised PBMCs. The CDR3 DNA follows: TGCGCCAGCAGCTATGATATTATGGGACAGAAAAACATTCAGTACTTC. It translates to CASSYDIMGQKNIQYF.